One and the same sample provided the 20 T cell receptor beta chains below, sequenced in a study of tissue T cells after allogeneic stem cell transplantation. The table came from immunoSEQ multiplex PCR; TCRdb's copy has only in-frame clones and leaves some out. The data hold thousands of clones, with about 53% observed a single time. Time point reported: mouse harvest day 7 after allogeneic transplant. The graft held 10^6 splenic CD5+ T cells and 10^7 T-cell-depleted bone marrow cells. The sequenced sample consisted of gut tissue. The receptors stem from a female BALB/c mouse given C57BL/6 T cells with graft-versus-host disease after an allogeneic hematopoietic cell transplant.

Worth noting for this clone: All gene names here are mouse names. The CDR3 loop reads CASSRLGGYAEQFF. CDR3 bases read: TGTGCCAGCTCCCGACTGGGGGGCTATGCTGAGCAGTTC. The chain is built from TRBV12-1 and TRBJ2-1; TRBD2 agrees at 10 bases. The read terminates 1 residue ahead of where the CDR3 ends, so the germline J gene completes it. From germline, CDR1 is SGHSN and CDR2 HYEKVE. V lost 4 bases, J lost 3 bases, and 2 bases stayed unmatched. This CDR3 spans 14 amino acids.

Points on this clone: Mouse germline and gene names are used. Sequencing ends 1 residue short of the CDR3 end; the germline J gene provides the rest. This rearrangement joins TRBV1 to TRBJ1-6, with D perhaps matching TRBD1 (6 bases). Being an ORF, TRBJ1-6 has a function that is uncertain. The CDR3 is 14 amino acids. CDR1 and CDR2 (germline): NSQYPW, LRSPGD (reference sequence). V was cut by 4 bases and J by 6 bases, with 10 bases left in between. CDR3 region: CTCSGRDINSPLYF. CDR3 DNA (partial): TGCACCTGCAGTGGGCGGGACATTAATTCGCCCCTCTAC.

By sample share, this clone is large (0.1 to 1%). Gene names and germline refer to mouse. The CDR3 end lies 1 residue beyond the end of the read and is filled in from the germline J gene. The V and J genes are TRBV14 and TRBJ2-7, with D unclear. V was pared by 2 bases and J by 4 bases, with 4 bases between. The CDR3 has 11 amino acids. The germline V gene encodes CDR1 SGHDT and CDR2 FRDEAV. The sequenced part of the CDR3 DNA is TGTGCCAGCAGTTTTGGGTATGAACAGTAC. Its translation is CASSFGYEQY. In full, the CDR3 is CASSFGYEQYF.

A word on this clone: The genes are named according to mouse. From the germline J gene comes the end of the CDR3, since the read stops 1 residue before it. The V and J genes are TRBV1 and TRBJ1-6; weak D call: TRBD1 (5 bases). TRBJ1-6 is given ORF status, its function remaining uncertain. The CDR3 contains 15 residues. Germline V CDR1 and CDR2: NSQYPW, LRSPGD (reference sequence). Trimming pared 0 bases from V and 5 bases from J, leaving 8 bases between. CDR3 residues: CTCSADRVDNSPLYF. CDR3 DNA, as far as it was read: TGCACCTGCAGTGCAGACAGGGTGGATAATTCGCCCCTCTAC.

Comments on this clone: The gene symbols are mouse symbols. The read is 1 residue too short to cover the CDR3 end, so that end is filled in from the germline J gene. Different DNA sequences within this sample yield the same CDR3. V usage is TRBV26 and J usage is TRBJ2-5, with unresolved D. The CDR3 length is 14 residues. Trimming shortened V by 2 bases and J by 0 bases, and 6 bases separated the two germline ends. Germline values: CDR1 KGHPV, CDR2 FQNQEV (reference sequence). The CDR3 DNA, read in part, is TGTGCCAGCAGTCTGGGTTTTAACCAAGACACCCAGTAC. Amino acids: CASSLGFNQDTQY. The full CDR3 reads CASSLGFNQDTQYF.

This clone showed up just a few times. Mouse names are used for the genes. The CDR3 is cut off 1 residue early in the read; its end comes from the germline J gene. V usage is TRBV23 and J usage is TRBJ1-4; TRBD1, the table's D call, was not compared with the DNA. The CDR3 contains 15 residues. In germline, CDR1 is KGHTA, CDR2 FQNQQP. The sequenced part of the CDR3 DNA is TGCTCCAGCAGCCGGACAGGGGGCGGCAACGAAAGATTATTT. It yields the protein CSSSRTGGGNERLF. The full CDR3 sequence reads CSSSRTGGGNERLFF.

With respect to this clone: The listed genes are named as in mouse. The read terminates 1 residue before the CDR3 end, so the remaining end is supplied by the germline J gene. V and J are TRBV24 and TRBJ1-3, with 8 bases that match TRBD1. V gave up 2 bases and J gave up 0 bases; unmatched junction bases: 0. Germline loops: CDR1 KGHTA, CDR2 FRNEEI. The CDR3 is 15 residues long. The CDR3 reads CASSLGQGSGNTLYF. The sequenced part of the CDR3 DNA is TGTGCCAGCAGTCTGGGACAGGGTTCTGGAAATACGCTCTAT.

The table lists this clone with a count of one. Gene names follow the mouse nomenclature. The read falls 1 residue short of the CDR3 end, and the missing part is taken from the germline J gene. The rearrangement links TRBV26 to TRBJ2-4; a possible D gene is TRBD1 (6 bases). The CDR3 has 16 amino acids. From germline, CDR1 is KGHPV and CDR2 FQNQEV (reference sequence). The ends were cut back, 0 bases at V and 0 bases at J, with 10 bases in the middle. CDR3 DNA, as far as it was read: TGTGCCAGCAGTCTGTCACCAGGGGCTAGTCAAAACACCTTGTAC. Its translation: CASSLSPGASQNTLY. The full CDR3 sequence reads CASSLSPGASQNTLYF.

Details on this clone: Mouse names are used for the genes. The read falls 1 residue short of the CDR3 end, and the missing part is taken from the germline J gene. This chain links TRBV26 with TRBJ2-3, with 8 bases identical to TRBD2. The CDR3 totals 15 residues. The V segment lost 3 bases and the J segment 1 base; nucleotides outside the gene matches: 3. Germline V lookup: CDR1 KGHPV, CDR2 FQNQEV (reference sequence). CDR3 DNA (partial): TGTGCCAGCAGTCTTCGGGGGGGCGGTGCAGAAACGCTGTAT. This gives the protein CASSLRGGGAETLY. The CDR3 in its entirety is CASSLRGGGAETLYF.

On this clone itself: Gene names and germline refer to mouse. The sequence runs out 1 residue before the end of the CDR3; the remainder is reconstructed from the germline J gene. The chain couples TRBV13-1 to TRBJ2-4, with D perhaps matching TRBD1 (6 bases). CDR1 is NSHNY, CDR2 SYGAGN, per germline. Trimming cost V 5 bases and J 4 bases, with 11 bases left between them. This CDR3 contains 13 residues. The DNA read from the CDR3 is TGTGCCAGCAGAACAGGGAGGGAAAACACCTTGTAC. Protein product: CASRTGRENTLY. The CDR3 reads in full as CASRTGRENTLYF.

Regarding this clone: The listed genes are named as in mouse. This CDR3 is CASSRGTANTEVFF. CDR3 DNA, as far as it was read: TGTGCCAGCAGTCGAGGGACAGCAAACACAGAAGTCTTC. V gene TRBV26 combines with J gene TRBJ1-1; 7 bases fit TRBD1. The read ends 1 residue before the CDR3 terminus; that terminus is restored from the germline J gene. CDR1 is KGHPV and CDR2 is FQNQEV in the germline V gene (reference sequence). The CDR3 totals 14 residues. The trim removed 4 bases at V and 0 bases at J, leaving 2 bases unmatched. The variable domain in full, with the rest retrieved from reference TRBV26 and TRBJ1-1, is NSKVIQTPRYLVKGQGQKAKMRCIPEKGHPVVFWYQQNKNNEFKFLINFQNQEVLQQIDMTEKRFSAECPSNSPCSLEIQSSEAGDSALYLCASSRGTANTEVFFGKGTRLTVV.

Points on this clone: Mouse gene names and germline throughout. The read ends 1 residue shy of where the CDR3 ends; the end is completed using the germline J gene. The rearrangement uses TRBV3 and TRBJ1-1; 7 bases are a match to TRBD1. Germline CDR1 is SNHLY and CDR2 is FYNGKV (reference sequence). This CDR3 has 12 residues. V lost 1 base, J lost 10 bases, and 3 bases stayed unmatched. The CDR3 loop is CASSLVTGRVFF. The sequenced part of the CDR3 DNA is TGTGCCAGCAGCTTAGTGACAGGGAGAGTCTTC.

Concerning this clone itself: Any gene name here is a mouse gene name. Read data end 1 residue before the CDR3 end; the end is taken from the germline J gene. V gene TRBV3 combines with J gene TRBJ1-4; D ambiguous. V dropped 3 bases and J dropped 0 bases, with 5 bases sitting between them. The CDR3 runs to 14 residues. The germline V gene encodes CDR1 SNHLY and CDR2 FYNGKV (reference sequence). The CDR3 sequence: CASSFELSNERLFF. The sequenced part of the CDR3 DNA is TGTGCCAGCAGCTTCGAGCTTTCCAACGAAAGATTATTT.

This clone is deemed large. Gene and germline names: mouse. The observed sequence ends 1 residue before the CDR3 terminus, with the missing tail filled in from the germline J gene. Different DNA sequences within this sample yield the same CDR3. V and J are TRBV13-2 and TRBJ2-5; D is possibly TRBD1 (6 bases). Trimming left V 2 bases short and J 0 bases short, with 7 bases between. CDR3 length equals 14 residues. Per germline, CDR1 NNHNN and CDR2 SYGAGS (reference sequence). CDR3 DNA, as far as it was read: TGTGCCAGCGGTGACAGGGGTAACCAAGACACCCAGTAC. Its translation is CASGDRGNQDTQY. The full CDR3 protein reads CASGDRGNQDTQYF.

As regards this clone: Gene labels here are mouse ones. The sequenced CDR3 bases are TGTGCCAGCAGTGATGCCCGGGGGGTTAACTATGCTGAGCAGTTC. The encoded protein is CASSDARGVNYAEQF. The entire CDR3 sequence reads CASSDARGVNYAEQFF. The rearrangement uses TRBV13-1 and TRBJ2-1, with D possibly TRBD2 on 6 matching bases. Read coverage stops 1 residue before the CDR3 terminus; the germline J gene supplies the remainder. The V end was cut by 0 bases, the J end by 0 bases, with 10 bases between. Germline loops: CDR1 NSHNY, CDR2 SYGAGN. The CDR3 runs to 16 residues.

In the case of this clone: These gene names are mouse names. The read falls 1 residue short of the CDR3 end, and the missing part is taken from the germline J gene. The chain employs TRBV26 and TRBJ1-1; D might be TRBD1 (5 bases). From germline, CDR1 is KGHPV and CDR2 FQNQEV (reference sequence). The CDR3 contains 14 residues. The V end lost 3 bases, the J end lost 4 bases, and 12 bases lay between the germline ends. The DNA read from the CDR3 is TGTGCCAGCAGTCTCTGGGGGGGAGGCACAGAAGTCTTC. Translation: CASSLWGGGTEVF. The whole CDR3 protein is CASSLWGGGTEVFF.

As concerns this clone: The genes are named according to mouse. The CDR3 is cut off 1 residue early in the read; its end comes from the germline J gene. This chain links TRBV13-1 with TRBJ1-1; 10 positions match TRBD1. CDR3 length: 12 residues. Germline V lookup: CDR1 NSHNY, CDR2 SYGAGN. V trimming: 0 bases; J trimming: 11 bases; junction bases outside the gene matches: 1. CDR3 region: CASSDGGQGVFF. The sequenced CDR3 bases are TGTGCCAGCAGTGATGGGGGACAGGGGGTCTTC.

Concerning this clone itself: The listed genes are named as in mouse. The observed sequence ends 1 residue before the CDR3 terminus, with the missing tail filled in from the germline J gene. The chain links TRBV13-1 to TRBJ2-1; 7 bases align to TRBD1. The length of the CDR3 is 14 residues. J was trimmed by 1 base and V by 6 bases; bases with no gene match: 4. CDR1 NSHNY and CDR2 SYGAGN come from the germline V gene. The CDR3 DNA, read in part, is TGTGCCAGCAATCAGGGACAGAACTATGCTGAGCAGTTC. Protein product: CASNQGQNYAEQF. The whole CDR3 protein is CASNQGQNYAEQFF.

On this clone: Germline and genes here are mouse. The read stops 1 residue short of the end of the CDR3; the missing end is completed from the germline J gene. V is TRBV4 and J is TRBJ1-1; D not certain. Trimming shortened V by 5 bases and J by 4 bases, and 8 bases separated the two germline ends. CDR1 LGHDT and CDR2 YNNKQL come from the germline V gene (reference sequence). The CDR3 length is 12 residues. The CDR3 protein is CASSRDITEVFF. CDR3 DNA, as far as it was read: TGTGCCAGCAGCCGCGACATCACAGAAGTCTTC.

This clone was seen more than once but under ten times. The genes are named according to mouse. The CDR3 end is not reached by the read, which stops 1 residue before it; the germline J gene fills it in. The chain employs TRBV13-2 and TRBJ1-1, with D perhaps TRBD1 (6 bases). The germline CDR1 and CDR2 sequences are NNHNN and SYGAGS (reference sequence). V was clipped by 3 bases and J by 5 bases, with 8 bases between them. The CDR3 runs 12 residues. The sequenced CDR3 bases are TGTGCCAGCGGTGGGACAGCGACAGAAGTCTTC. This encodes CASGGTATEVF. The whole CDR3 reads CASGGTATEVFF.